The count of the clone carrying this TCR beta chain is one. This entry comes from a study of blood T cell repertoires in COVID-19. Turning to the study itself: Material from acute and convalescent COVID-19 was sourced from the United States, Italy and Spain.

Sequencing used immunoSEQ multiplex PCR; TCRdb keeps in-frame clones, though not all of them. The sample holds about 29,000 clones, around nine tenths seen once. The CDR3 loop spans 15 amino acids. CDR1 is SGHTS, CDR2 YDEGEE, per germline. J lost 2 bases, V lost 5 bases, and 9 bases had no gene match. The TCR sequence derives from a man aged 65 to 79 with active COVID-19. The specimen was peripheral blood. The rearrangement joins TRBV5-8 to TRBJ2-7; TRBD1 agrees at 8 bases. CDR3 residues: CASSPEHRGTYEQYF. As DNA, the CDR3 is TGTGCCAGCAGTCCAGAGCACAGGGGGACCTACGAGCAGTACTTC.